This T cell receptor (beta chain) derives from a study of cytomegalovirus exposure and HLA in healthy donors. Findings and caveats of the study: The classifier, whose performance was assessed in both the original and validation cohorts, reportedly diagnosed cytomegalovirus status with high specificity and sensitivity. Accurate prediction of HLA-A and HLA-B alleles (for most subjects) was reportedly achieved from TCR beta sequences.

About this clone: Its specificity is not known.

Germline V CDR1 and CDR2: LGHNA, YNFKEQ. The CDR3 length is 15 residues. The V end was cut by 4 bases, the J end by 5 bases, with 14 bases between. PCR used 60 Vbeta primers and 13 Jbeta primers. Profiled with immunoSEQ multiplex PCR; TCRdb holds only in-frame clones, not every one. The table records about 85,000 clones, around 71% of them present only once. Material: PBMCs. This clonotype was obtained from a man aged 25 to 40 in good health and CMV-seronegative. This chain joins TRBV4-2 and TRBJ2-2, with a tentative D call TRBD1 (5 bases). CDR3 in DNA: TGTGCCAGCAGCCTTCTAGAGGCAGGGACCGGGGAGCTGTTTTTT. As protein: CASSLLEAGTGELFF.